This T cell receptor beta chain was profiled in a study of control samples from healthy donors and cancer patients. The count of this clone is one. The CDR3 contains 13 residues. Germline V gives CDR1 GTSNPN, CDR2 SVGIG (reference sequence). The V end was cut by 0 bases, the J end by 5 bases, with 7 bases between. The method was immunoSEQ multiplex PCR; TCRdb's version includes in-frame clones alone and lacks a portion of them. The sample holds some 100,000 clones; 92% are singletons and the top ten take approximately 3%. The source material was blood. The TCR was taken from a human donor in good health. The donor label of this sample is uncertain. The V call is TRBV30, the J call TRBJ2-2, with D possibly TRBD2 on 6 matching bases. The CDR3 DNA follows: TGTGCCTGGAGTGTACGGGGGACCGGGGAGCTGTTTTTT. As protein: CAWSVRGTGELFF. Drawing the rest from reference TRBV30 and TRBJ2-2, the complete variable domain is SQTIHQWPATLVQPVGSPLSLECTVEGTSNPNLYWYRQAAGRGLQLLFYSVGIGQISSEVPQNLSASRPQDRQFILSSKKLLLSDSGFYLCAWSVRGTGELFFGEGSRLTVL.